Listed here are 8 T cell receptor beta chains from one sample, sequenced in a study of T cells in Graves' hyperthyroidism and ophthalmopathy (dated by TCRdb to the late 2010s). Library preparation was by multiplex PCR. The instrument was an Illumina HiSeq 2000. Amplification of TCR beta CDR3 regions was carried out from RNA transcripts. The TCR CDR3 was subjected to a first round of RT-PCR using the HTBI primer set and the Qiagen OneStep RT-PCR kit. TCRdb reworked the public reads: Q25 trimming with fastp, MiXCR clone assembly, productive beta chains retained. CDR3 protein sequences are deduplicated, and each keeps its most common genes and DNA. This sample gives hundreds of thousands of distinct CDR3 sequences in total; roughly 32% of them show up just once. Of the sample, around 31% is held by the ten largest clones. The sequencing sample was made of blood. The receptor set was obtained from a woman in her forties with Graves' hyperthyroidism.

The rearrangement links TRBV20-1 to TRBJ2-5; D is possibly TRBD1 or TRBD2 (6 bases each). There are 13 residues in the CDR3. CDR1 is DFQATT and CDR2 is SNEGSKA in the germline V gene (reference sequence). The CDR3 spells CSALGAGRETQYF. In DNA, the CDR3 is TGCAGCGCCCTGGGGGCGGGGAGGGAGACCCAGTACTTC.

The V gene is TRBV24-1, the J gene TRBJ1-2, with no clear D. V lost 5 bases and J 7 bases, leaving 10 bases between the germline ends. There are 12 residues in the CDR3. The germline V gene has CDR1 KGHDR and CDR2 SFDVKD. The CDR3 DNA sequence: TGTGCCACCAGTGTGGGCTACGGTGGCTACACCTTC. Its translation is CATSVGYGGYTF.

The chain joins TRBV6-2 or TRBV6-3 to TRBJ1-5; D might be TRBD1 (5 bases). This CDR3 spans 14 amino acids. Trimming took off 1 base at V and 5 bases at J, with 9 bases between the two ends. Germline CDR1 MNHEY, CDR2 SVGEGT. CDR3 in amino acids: CASSYWSGDQPQHF. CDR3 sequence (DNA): TGTGCCAGCAGTTACTGGTCGGGGGATCAGCCCCAGCATTTT.

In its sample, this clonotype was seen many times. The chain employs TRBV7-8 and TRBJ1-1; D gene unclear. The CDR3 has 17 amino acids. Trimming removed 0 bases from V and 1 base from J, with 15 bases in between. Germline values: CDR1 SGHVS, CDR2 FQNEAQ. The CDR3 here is CASSLALSSTRNTEAFF. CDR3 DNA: TGTGCCAGCAGCTTAGCGCTGAGTTCGACAAGGAACACTGAAGCTTTCTTT.

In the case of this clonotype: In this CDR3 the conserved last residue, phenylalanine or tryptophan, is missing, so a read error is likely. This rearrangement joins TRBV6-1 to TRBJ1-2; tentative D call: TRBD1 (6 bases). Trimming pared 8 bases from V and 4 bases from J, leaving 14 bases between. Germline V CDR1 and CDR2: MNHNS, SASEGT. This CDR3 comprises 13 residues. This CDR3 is CASYPGTPYGYTL. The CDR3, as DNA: TGTGCCAGCTACCCTGGGACACCCTATGGCTACACCTTG.

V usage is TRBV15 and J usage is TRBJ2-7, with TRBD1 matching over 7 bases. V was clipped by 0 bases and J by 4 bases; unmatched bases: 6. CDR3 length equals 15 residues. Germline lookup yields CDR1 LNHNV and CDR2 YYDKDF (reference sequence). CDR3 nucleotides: TGTGCCACCAGCAGAGATCGACAGGGACGTTACGAGCAGTACTTC. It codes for CATSRDRQGRYEQYF.

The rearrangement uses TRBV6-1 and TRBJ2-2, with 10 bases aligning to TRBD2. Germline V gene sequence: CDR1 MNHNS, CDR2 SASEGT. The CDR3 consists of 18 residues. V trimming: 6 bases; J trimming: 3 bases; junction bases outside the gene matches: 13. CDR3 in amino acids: CASRDPLTSGWDTGELFF. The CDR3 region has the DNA TGTGCCAGCAGGGATCCCCTGACTAGCGGGTGGGACACCGGGGAGCTGTTTTTT.

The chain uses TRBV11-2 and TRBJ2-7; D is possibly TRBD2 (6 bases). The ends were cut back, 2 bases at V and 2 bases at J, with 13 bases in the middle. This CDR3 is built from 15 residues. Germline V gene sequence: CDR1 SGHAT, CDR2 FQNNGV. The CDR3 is CASSLFGGATYEQYF. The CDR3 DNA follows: TGTGCCAGCAGCTTATTTGGAGGGGCCACCTACGAGCAGTACTTC.